One and the same sample provided the 17 T cell receptor beta chains below, sequenced in a study of PD-L1 blockade in urothelial cancer. Stated time point: pretreatment peripheral blood. Clones were read by immunoSEQ multiplex PCR, and TCRdb kept only the in-frame ones, dropping some. Counted here are about 87,000 clones, 84% occurring once; the ten biggest clones make up around 2%. Here the sequenced sample was PBMCs, taken around atezolizumab (anti-PD-L1) treatment. The receptors were sampled from a man aged 55 to 69 with urothelial cancer.

This clone was seen a few times. The rearrangement uses TRBV10-2 and TRBJ2-2; the match to TRBD1 covers 7 bases. Germline V gene data show CDR1 as WSHSY and CDR2 as SAAADI. The CDR3 consists of 16 residues. V shed 6 bases, J shed 2 bases, and the junction held 9 bases outside the gene matches. The CDR3 sequence: CASRPDRVSNTGELFF. The CDR3 bases are TGCGCCAGCAGACCCGACAGGGTATCTAACACCGGGGAGCTGTTTTTT.

This clone was seen once. V usage is TRBV10-3 and J usage is TRBJ1-2; TRBD1 agrees at 11 bases. Per germline, CDR1 ENHRY and CDR2 SYGVKD. V lost 9 bases to trimming and J lost 2 bases; unmatched junction nucleotides: 2. There are 13 residues in the CDR3. Written as DNA, the CDR3 is TGTGCCATTGGGGACAGGGGGAACTATGGCTACACCTTC. Translated, it gives CAIGDRGNYGYTF.

V gene TRBV7-2 combines with J gene TRBJ1-2, with D possibly matching TRBD1 (5 bases). Germline CDR1 and CDR2: SGHTA and FQGNSA. The ends were cut back, 5 bases at V and 0 bases at J, with 16 bases in the middle. This CDR3 has 16 amino acids. DNA of the CDR3: TGTGCCAGCAGCGAATATCGGGGGGGAGCTAACTATGGCTACACCTTC. It specifies CASSEYRGGANYGYTF.

The V and J genes are TRBV28 and TRBJ1-4, with D maybe TRBD1 (5 bases). Germline V gene sequence: CDR1 MDHEN, CDR2 SYDVKM. This CDR3 contains 15 residues. Trimming left V 5 bases short and J 8 bases short, with 18 bases between. CDR3 coding DNA: TGTGCCAGCAGTGCCGCCAGGGACGGGGGAGAAAAACTGTTTTTT. Translation: CASSAARDGGEKLFF. The entire variable domain, with the rest obtained from reference TRBV28 and TRBJ1-4, is as follows: DVKVTQSSRYLVKRTGEKVFLECVQDMDHENMFWYRQDPGLGLRLIYFSYDVKMKEKGDIPEGYSVSREKKERFSLILESASTNQTSMYLCASSAARDGGEKLFFGSGTQLSVL.

CDR3 in amino acids: CASSDQPAGSTDTQYF. CDR3 sequence (DNA): TGTGCCAGCAGTGACCAGCCAGCGGGAAGCACAGATACGCAGTATTTT. The genes are TRBV6-1 and TRBJ2-3; 7 bases line up with TRBD2. Germline loops: CDR1 MNHNS, CDR2 SASEGT. CDR3 size: 16 residues. V shed 3 bases and J 0 bases; nucleotides not matched to a gene: 6.

The CDR3 region has the DNA TGCGCCAGCAGCTTGGCACAGAACTATGGCTACACCTTC. Protein product: CASSLAQNYGYTF. This chain uses TRBV5-1 with TRBJ1-2; unclear D gene. CDR3 length: 13 residues. Trimming left V 0 bases short and J 2 bases short, with 5 bases between. From germline, CDR1 is SGHRS and CDR2 YFSETQ.

The chain joins TRBV28 to TRBJ2-7; TRBD2 aligns across 13 bases. This CDR3 contains 19 residues. Trimming cost V 1 base and J 1 base; bases outside gene matches: 10. Germline CDR1 is MDHEN and CDR2 is SYDVKM. CDR3 residues: CASSLSGPTSGRPSYEQYF. Here the CDR3 DNA reads TGTGCCAGCAGTTTATCAGGGCCGACTAGCGGGAGGCCATCCTACGAGCAGTACTTC.

The V and J genes are TRBV6-6 and TRBJ2-3, with 7 bases identical to TRBD1. Germline loops: CDR1 MNHNY, CDR2 SVGAGI (reference sequence). This CDR3 spans 15 amino acids. Germline trimming cut 5 bases from V and 0 bases from J; bases unmatched to any gene: 5. CDR3 protein: CASSPQGSSTDTQYF. The CDR3 DNA follows: TGTGCCAGCAGTCCACAGGGGTCAAGCACAGATACGCAGTATTTT.

The chain has TRBV6-5 and TRBJ1-1; no clear D gene. The germline CDR1 and CDR2 sequences are MNHEY and SVGAGI. The CDR3 totals 13 residues. Trimming shortened V by 2 bases and J by 6 bases, and 10 bases separated the two germline ends. CDR3 in DNA: TGTGCCAGCAGTTACGACATGTCAGCTGAAGCTTTCTTT. This encodes CASSYDMSAEAFF.

This chain joins TRBV19 and TRBJ1-5, with D possibly matching TRBD1 (6 bases). The CDR3 contains 13 residues. Trimming shortened V by 0 bases and J by 11 bases, and 11 bases separated the two germline ends. CDR1 is LNHDA and CDR2 is SQIVND in the germline V gene (reference sequence). In DNA, the CDR3 is TGTGCCAGTAGTATAGATAGGGACATGGCCCAGCATTTT. This sequence encodes CASSIDRDMAQHF.

The chain is built from TRBV15 and TRBJ2-7; the match to TRBD1 covers 8 bases. The CDR3 spans 15 residues. Germline V gene sequence: CDR1 LNHNV, CDR2 YYDKDF (reference sequence). V trimming: 1 base; J trimming: 6 bases; junction bases outside the gene matches: 8. Written as DNA, the CDR3 is TGTGCCACCAGCAGAGGGACAGGGATCAGGAGCGAGCAGTACTTC. This translates into CATSRGTGIRSEQYF.

The chain joins TRBV19 to TRBJ2-4; TRBD2 matches at 12 bases. Looked up from germline, CDR1 is LNHDA and CDR2 is SQIVND (reference sequence). This CDR3 comprises 16 residues. CDR3 amino acids: CAHGGLAGFSKNIQYF. The CDR3 nucleotides read TGTGCTCACGGCGGACTAGCGGGATTTAGCAAAAACATTCAGTACTTC.

This clone was found a few times. The chain links TRBV7-2 to TRBJ1-4; TRBD1 agrees at 8 bases. The germline gives CDR1 SGHTA, CDR2 FQGNSA. With 3 bases clipped from V and 6 bases from J, the junction kept 0 bases outside the gene matches. The CDR3 has 13 amino acids. The CDR3 DNA reads TGTGCCAGCAGCTTGACAGGGGATGAAAAACTGTTTTTT. Protein product: CASSLTGDEKLFF.

This chain connects TRBV9 to TRBJ1-4; D gene ambiguous. Germline V gene sequence: CDR1 SGDLS, CDR2 YYNGEE. V was trimmed by 6 bases and J by 2 bases, leaving 11 bases between them. This CDR3 spans 14 amino acids. The chain's CDR3 is CASTPTETNEKLFF. CDR3 coding DNA: TGTGCCAGCACCCCCACAGAGACTAATGAAAAACTGTTTTTT.

This clone was seen once. The chain carries TRBV12-5 and TRBJ1-2; no firm D call. Between the trimmed V and J ends, which lost 1 base and 4 bases, there was a span of 19 bases. CDR3 size: 17 residues. Germline V gives CDR1 LGHNT, CDR2 FRNRAP. For the CDR3, the DNA is TGTGCTAGTGGTTTGGGACGGAGAGGCACTACGACCTATGGCTACACCTTC. This codes for CASGLGRRGTTTYGYTF. The whole variable domain, remainder taken from reference TRBV12-5 and TRBJ1-2, is DARVTQTPRHKVTEMGQEVTMRCQPILGHNTVFWYRQTMMQGLELLAYFRNRAPLDDSGMPKDRFSAEMPDATLATLKIQPSEPRDSAVYFCASGLGRRGTTTYGYTFGSGTRLTVV.

Only one count was recorded for this clone. This sequence joins TRBV4-1 and TRBJ1-1, with unresolved D. Germline V gene sequence: CDR1 MGHRA, CDR2 YSYEKL. Trimming shortened V by 3 bases and J by 1 base, and 9 bases separated the two germline ends. This CDR3 contains 14 residues. CDR3 sequence reads: CASSQEVQNTEAFF. CDR3 nucleotide sequence: TGCGCCAGCAGCCAGGAGGTACAGAACACTGAAGCTTTCTTT.

The CDR3, as DNA: TGTGCCAGTAGTATAGACGGCGGGATGAGCACAGATACGCAGTATTTT. Its translation is CASSIDGGMSTDTQYF. V is TRBV19 and J is TRBJ2-3, with D maybe TRBD2 (6 bases). This CDR3 region has 16 residues. Per germline, CDR1 LNHDA and CDR2 SQIVND (reference sequence). V dropped 0 bases and J dropped 0 bases, with 10 bases sitting between them.